The clone carrying this T cell receptor (beta chain) was counted between two and nine times. Its antigen is undetermined. The CDR3 spans 16 residues. The V end lost 3 bases, the J end lost 7 bases, and 24 bases lay between the germline ends. Per germline, CDR1 SQVTM and CDR2 ANQGSEA. These data come from a study of T-cell reconstitution after alpha-beta-depleted transplantation in children. Overall study results and limits: The study traced high day-60 TCRbeta diversity in some patients to surviving recipient T cells and thymic progenitors. Several hundred expanded graft clones reportedly gave rise to the alpha-beta T cells present about two months after transplant. At one year after transplant, newly produced T cells mostly accounted for T-cell counts and diversity.

The TCRbeta library was prepared with unique molecular identifiers. TCRdb independently ran MiXCR on the PCR reads; one entry per CDR3 protein. The sample holds over 200,000 distinct CDR3 sequences, 11% seen once. The source material was PBMCs, sampled before TCRalphabeta/CD19-depleted stem cell transplant. This TCR came from a child less than two years old with acute myeloid leukemia, due to receive a stem cell transplant. The chain links TRBV29-1 to TRBJ1-2; maybe TRBD1 (6 bases). The CDR3 is CSVDGAGVRSVVGYTF. Here the CDR3 DNA reads TGCAGCGTTGACGGGGCAGGGGTTCGGAGCGTAGTTGGCTACACCTTC.